The 27 T cell receptor beta chains reported below all come from one sample, sequenced in a study of cytomegalovirus exposure and HLA in healthy donors. A multiplex PCR was run with 60 Vbeta primers and 13 Jbeta primers. Assay used: immunoSEQ multiplex PCR; TCRdb lists only in-frame clones, some missing. In the table there are roughly 73,000 clones, about four fifths of which are singletons. Sample: PBMCs. These receptor sequences come from a woman in her fifties or sixties in good health and CMV-seronegative.

V gene TRBV9 combines with J gene TRBJ1-2, with D unclear. Germline CDR1 reads SGDLS; CDR2 reads YYNGEE. Trimming stripped 0 bases from V and 3 bases from J, with 27 bases between. The CDR3 length is 20 residues. The CDR3 loop reads CASSVVLQSRTTLPDYGYTF. The CDR3, as DNA: TGTGCCAGCAGCGTAGTGCTCCAATCCCGGACTACCCTTCCGGACTATGGCTACACCTTC.

In this sample, this clone turned up once. CDR3 in DNA: TGCGCCAGCAGCTTGTGGAGTGTCGGTACTAATGAAAAACTGTTTTTT. This translates into CASSLWSVGTNEKLFF. This chain connects TRBV5-1 to TRBJ1-4, with D hard to call. The CDR3 is made up of 16 amino acids. Germline V gives CDR1 SGHRS, CDR2 YFSETQ. The germline V and J ends were trimmed by 1 base and 2 bases, with 12 bases remaining between them.

This clone came up once. The DNA for the CDR3 is TGTGCCAGCAGCGATCCGGGGGGGGGAGCTTTCTTT. This sequence encodes CASSDPGGGAFF. V is TRBV21-1 and J is TRBJ1-1. TRBV21-1 is assigned pseudogene status. The CDR3 extends over 12 amino acids.

The V gene is TRBV6-1, the J gene TRBJ1-2; 7 bases line up with TRBD1. After removal of 5 bases from V and 5 bases from J, the junction contained 8 bases not matched to a gene. CDR3 length equals 14 residues. Per germline, CDR1 MNHNS and CDR2 SASEGT. The CDR3 bases are TGTGCCAGCAGTATTCAACCGGGACAGTATGGCTACACCTTC. This encodes CASSIQPGQYGYTF.

Only one count was recorded for this clone. The chain employs TRBV28 and TRBJ2-7, with 11 bases that match TRBD1. The CDR3 runs 14 residues. Trimming cost V 6 bases and J 2 bases; bases outside gene matches: 3. Germline CDR1 MDHEN, CDR2 SYDVKM. The CDR3 DNA follows: TGTGCCAGCAGGGGACAGGGGGGGACCTACGAGCAGTACTTC. Translating it yields CASRGQGGTYEQYF. The full variable domain, completed using reference TRBV28 and TRBJ2-7, is DVKVTQSSRYLVKRTGEKVFLECVQDMDHENMFWYRQDPGLGLRLIYFSYDVKMKEKGDIPEGYSVSREKKERFSLILESASTNQTSMYLCASRGQGGTYEQYFGPGTRLTVT.

In this sample, this clone turned up a few times. The chain links TRBV6-1 to TRBJ2-5; D is perhaps TRBD1 (6 bases). This CDR3 comprises 15 residues. Trimming stripped 0 bases from V and 2 bases from J, with 10 bases between. CDR1 MNHNS and CDR2 SASEGT come from the germline V gene. The CDR3 protein is CASSEAGGGQETQYF. The DNA for the CDR3 is TGTGCCAGCAGTGAAGCTGGGGGCGGTCAAGAGACCCAGTACTTC.

The chain recombines TRBV28 with TRBJ1-2; maybe TRBD1 (5 bases). Trimming stripped 2 bases from V and 3 bases from J, with 10 bases between. The length of the CDR3 is 14 residues. Germline CDR1 MDHEN, CDR2 SYDVKM. Here the CDR3 reads CASSLIGGDYGYTF. As DNA, the CDR3 is TGTGCCAGCAGTTTAATCGGGGGGGACTATGGCTACACCTTC.

The chain links TRBV29-1 to TRBJ2-1, with 8 bases that match TRBD2. From germline, CDR1 is SQVTM and CDR2 ANQGSEA. After removal of 5 bases from V and 5 bases from J, the junction contained 5 bases not matched to a gene. The CDR3 is made up of 13 amino acids. The CDR3 is CSVKRGRDNEQFF. CDR3 sequence (DNA): TGCAGCGTTAAGCGGGGGAGGGACAATGAGCAGTTCTTC.

The rearrangement joins TRBV7-2 to TRBJ2-7; 12 nucleotides agree with TRBD2. The ends lost 1 base at V and 4 bases at J; junction bases unmatched: 5. The CDR3 contains 16 residues. Germline lookup yields CDR1 SGHTA and CDR2 FQGNSA. The CDR3 is CASSLGRTSGAYEQYV. In DNA, the CDR3 is TGTGCCAGCAGCTTAGGTCGGACTAGCGGGGCTTACGAGCAGTACGTC.

The chain is built from TRBV5-1 and TRBJ2-3; TRBD1 aligns across 7 bases. The V gene end was trimmed by 4 bases and the J gene end by 6 bases; junction bases not matched to a gene: 11. The length of the CDR3 is 15 residues. From germline, CDR1 is SGHRS and CDR2 YFSETQ. CDR3 sequence: CASSPADRQIDTQYF. In DNA, the CDR3 is TGCGCCAGCAGCCCGGCGGACAGGCAGATCGATACGCAGTATTTT.

This chain uses TRBV18 with TRBJ1-1; 8 bases are shared with TRBD1. V lost 8 bases and J lost 1; bases outside the gene matches: 3. Germline V lookup: CDR1 KGHSH, CDR2 LQKENI. The CDR3 runs to 13 residues. CDR3 DNA sequence: TGTGCCAGCCAGACAGGGGAGAACACTGAAGCTTTCTTT. This codes for CASQTGENTEAFF.

There are a few counts of this clone. The chain carries TRBV25-1 and TRBJ1-1, with D possibly matching TRBD1 (6 bases). Trimming shortened V by 1 base and J by 4 bases, and 13 bases separated the two germline ends. There are 15 residues in the CDR3. Germline V gene lookup returns CDR1 MGHDK and CDR2 SYGVNS. CDR3 amino acids: CASSESDRLGTEAFF. CDR3 coding DNA: TGTGCCAGCAGTGAATCAGACAGGTTGGGCACTGAAGCTTTCTTT.

The V and J genes are TRBV7-2 and TRBJ2-2; TRBD1 matches 12 bases. Trimming at V came to 6 bases and at J to 6 bases, leaving 5 bases not matched to a gene. This CDR3 has 15 amino acids. Germline V gene data show CDR1 as SGHTA and CDR2 as FQGNSA. This CDR3 reads CASRLGTGGPGELFF. CDR3 sequence (DNA): TGTGCCAGCAGACTCGGGACAGGGGGCCCCGGGGAGCTGTTTTTT.

This clone has a single count. The chain combines TRBV6-1 with TRBJ2-7; D unresolved. This CDR3 has 13 amino acids. Between the trimmed V and J ends, which lost 7 bases and 7 bases, there was a span of 17 bases. CDR1 is MNHNS, CDR2 SASEGT, per germline. CDR3: CASTLDLRREQYF. In nucleotides, the CDR3 is TGTGCCAGCACCCTAGACCTGAGGCGGGAGCAGTACTTC.

This clone appeared a single time. This chain joins TRBV5-8 and TRBJ2-7; TRBD1 agrees at 9 bases. CDR1 and CDR2 (germline): SGHTS, YDEGEE. The CDR3 runs to 16 residues. After removal of 4 bases from V and 5 bases from J, the junction contained 13 bases not matched to a gene. The CDR3 spells CASSEDRGLGWDEQYF. CDR3 coding DNA: TGTGCCAGCAGCGAGGACAGGGGATTGGGGTGGGACGAGCAGTACTTC.

The rearrangement links TRBV25-1 to TRBJ1-2, with D maybe TRBD1 (6 bases). CDR3 length: 12 residues. The germline gives CDR1 MGHDK, CDR2 SYGVNS. With 2 bases removed from V and 7 bases from J, the gap between germline ends came to 8 bases. This CDR3 reads CASSEQGFGYTF. The CDR3 bases are TGTGCCAGCAGTGAACAGGGGTTTGGCTACACCTTC.

The chain has TRBV10-2 and TRBJ2-3; 14 nucleotides agree with TRBD2. Germline V gene data show CDR1 as WSHSY and CDR2 as SAAADI. The V segment lost 10 bases and the J segment 2 bases; nucleotides outside the gene matches: 8. The CDR3 is 16 residues long. The CDR3 nucleotides read TGCGCCACCCAAAGACTAGCGGGAGGGGTCACAGATACGCAGTATTTT. It yields the protein CATQRLAGGVTDTQYF.

On this clone itself: Other DNA sequences in this specimen translate into the identical CDR3. The V and J genes are TRBV9 and TRBJ2-7, with D perhaps matching TRBD2 (6 bases). Between the trimmed V and J ends, which lost 3 bases and 6 bases, there was a span of 7 bases. The CDR3 spans 11 residues. The germline CDR1 and CDR2 sequences are SGDLS and YYNGEE. The CDR3 protein is CASSAGGEQYF. CDR3 coding DNA: TGTGCCAGCAGCGCCGGGGGCGAGCAGTACTTC.

The chain couples TRBV5-1 to TRBJ2-7; 8 bases are shared with TRBD2. The CDR3 is made up of 14 amino acids. The V and J ends lost 5 bases and 3 bases, in that order; junction bases with no gene match: 7. Germline V lookup: CDR1 SGHRS, CDR2 YFSETQ. The CDR3 bases are TGCGCCAGCAGTTCCGGGACTAGGAGCTACGAGCAGTACTTC. Translation: CASSSGTRSYEQYF.

The chain uses TRBV4-1 and TRBJ1-5; a weak D match, TRBD1 (5 bases). Germline assignment: CDR1 MGHRA and CDR2 YSYEKL. The CDR3 is made up of 17 amino acids. Trimming cost V 0 bases and J 8 bases, with 20 bases left between them. CDR3 nucleotides: TGCGCCAGCAGCCAAGATGAAAGCGACAGTGCTACAGAGCCCCAGCATTTT. It is translated as CASSQDESDSATEPQHF.

V is TRBV7-3 and J is TRBJ2-2; TRBD2 agrees at 9 bases. Trimming took 2 bases from V and 6 from J; bases not matched to a gene: 7. CDR1 is SGHTA, CDR2 FQGTGA, per germline. CDR3 length: 16 residues. CDR3 sequence reads: CASSLGLAGYAGELFF. CDR3 DNA: TGTGCCAGCAGCTTAGGGCTAGCGGGGTACGCCGGGGAGCTGTTTTTT.

The table lists this clone with a few counts. The chain carries TRBV4-2 and TRBJ1-6; D not certain. V was shortened by 3 bases and J by 0 bases, with 9 bases between the two germline ends. The germline CDR1 and CDR2 sequences are LGHNA and YNFKEQ. CDR3 size: 16 residues. The CDR3 DNA reads as TGTGCCAGCAGCCAGGAGGATAGCTCCTATAATTCACCCCTCCACTTT. This encodes CASSQEDSSYNSPLHF.

The V call is TRBV4-1, the J call TRBJ2-1; TRBD2 agrees at 9 bases. CDR1 MGHRA and CDR2 YSYEKL come from the germline V gene. The CDR3 contains 16 residues. The junction had 8 bases not matched to a gene; V was cut back by 4 bases and J by 4 bases. DNA of the CDR3: TGCGCCAGCAGCCCCTTAGCGGGAGACGAGTACAATGAGCAGTTCTTC. As protein: CASSPLAGDEYNEQFF.

V gene TRBV7-6 combines with J gene TRBJ1-5; perhaps TRBD1 as D (6 bases). The CDR3 has 14 residues. Germline CDR1 reads SGHVS; CDR2 reads FNYEAQ. The V end was cut by 0 bases, the J end by 10 bases, with 13 bases between. The CDR3 reads CASSLAEGDGPQHF. Here the CDR3 DNA reads TGTGCCAGCAGCTTAGCCGAGGGGGACGGACCCCAGCATTTT.

The chain combines TRBV5-1 with TRBJ2-3; D call uncertain. Germline loops: CDR1 SGHRS, CDR2 YFSETQ. With 3 bases removed from V and 2 bases from J, the gap between germline ends came to 7 bases. The CDR3 is 13 residues long. Here the CDR3 reads CASSSLYTDTQYF. CDR3 DNA sequence: TGCGCCAGCAGCTCCCTATACACAGATACGCAGTATTTT.

The chain has TRBV18 and TRBJ1-1, with a tentative D call TRBD1 (6 bases). The CDR3 runs to 15 residues. V was trimmed by 3 bases and J by 1 base, leaving 12 bases between them. CDR1 is KGHSH and CDR2 is LQKENI in the germline V gene. CDR3 region: CASSPQGFQNTEAFF. The CDR3 coding sequence is TGTGCCAGCTCACCTCAGGGGTTCCAGAACACTGAAGCTTTCTTT. The full variable domain, with the rest looked up from reference TRBV18 and TRBJ1-1, is NAGVMQNPRHLVRRRGQEARLRCSPMKGHSHVYWYRQLPEEGLKFMVYLQKENIIDESGMPKERFSAEFPKEGPSILRIQQVVRGDSAAYFCASSPQGFQNTEAFFGQGTRLTVV.

J is TRBJ2-7 and V is TRBV10-1, with unresolved D. The CDR3 has 10 amino acids. V gave up 7 bases and J gave up 3 bases, with 4 bases separating them. Germline V gene lookup returns CDR1 WNHNN and CDR2 SYGVQD (reference sequence). The CDR3 DNA reads as TGCGCCAGCACTAGCTACGAGCAGTACTTC. Encoded protein: CASTSYEQYF.